This T cell receptor beta chain was identified during a study of a mutant IDH1 vaccine in newly diagnosed glioma. Time point meaning: baseline, week 1 (first vaccination visit). The sample's treatment: pre-vaccination baseline after standard-of-care therapy. This clone was seen a handful of times. Sequencing was performed with immunoSEQ multiplex PCR; in TCRdb, only in-frame clones are kept and a portion is missing. Of tens of thousands of clones in the sample, around four fifths were seen once. This CDR3 spans 14 amino acids. With 6 bases removed from V and 8 bases from J, the gap between germline ends came to 19 bases. Germline-derived CDR1 and CDR2 are MGHDK and SYGVNS.

The source is a woman aged 45-65 years with glioma. Sequencing was performed on PBMCs, taken from a glioma patient treated with radiotherapy, temozolomide or both. The J gene is TRBJ1-1, the V gene TRBV25-1, with D possibly being TRBD1 (6 bases). The CDR3, as DNA: TGTGCCAGCAGCCCTAGAACGGGGGCGCGGGAAGCTTTCTTT. It is translated as CASSPRTGAREAFF.